This T cell receptor beta chain was sequenced for a study of shared clonotypes between healthy human individuals. The CDR3 spans 13 residues. CDR1 is KGHSH and CDR2 is LQKENI in the germline V gene. V dropped 4 bases and J dropped 14 bases, with 18 bases sitting between them. In this sample, this clone turned up once. Profiling relied on immunoSEQ multiplex PCR, and the TCRdb table lists in-frame clones only, not all of them. The sample has 2 million to 3 million clones; roughly 92% are singletons. The chain uses TRBV18 and TRBJ2-1; D call uncertain. Material: naive CD4+ T cells sorted from blood. Described subset: CD45RA+ positively selected. The receptor was derived from a man in his late teens or twenties in good health. In nucleotides, the CDR3 is TGTGCCAGCTCACGAGGTCAAAAAGAGGCGGAGTTCTTC. It specifies CASSRGQKEAEFF.